The clone carrying this T cell receptor (beta chain) was recorded many times. Per germline, CDR1 DFQATT and CDR2 SNEGSKA (reference sequence). Deletions cut 7 bases from V and 5 bases from J, with 10 bases between. The CDR3 is made up of 11 amino acids. The data stem from a study of CD8+CD57+ T cells in acquired aplastic anemia. Whole-study context: Recorded DNA amounts for sorted CD4+ and CD8+ cells had an average of about 3.5 ug.

For CDR3 and TCR beta VDJ profiling, genomic DNA was the template used. TCRdb passed the reads through MiXCR, listing each CDR3 protein once. The table lists about 220,000 distinct CDR3 sequences, 30% to 35% of them singletons, with 0.95% to 1.3% in the top ten. The chain recombines TRBV20-1 with TRBJ2-3; D is possibly TRBD2 (7 bases). The receptor comes from a human donor in good health, serving as a control. Sequenced material: sorted CD4+, CD8+, or CD8+CD57+ T cells (not recorded which) from PBMCs. The CDR3 nucleotides read TGCAGTGGAGGGGGGGGAGATACGCAGTATTTT. Protein: CSGGGGDTQYF.